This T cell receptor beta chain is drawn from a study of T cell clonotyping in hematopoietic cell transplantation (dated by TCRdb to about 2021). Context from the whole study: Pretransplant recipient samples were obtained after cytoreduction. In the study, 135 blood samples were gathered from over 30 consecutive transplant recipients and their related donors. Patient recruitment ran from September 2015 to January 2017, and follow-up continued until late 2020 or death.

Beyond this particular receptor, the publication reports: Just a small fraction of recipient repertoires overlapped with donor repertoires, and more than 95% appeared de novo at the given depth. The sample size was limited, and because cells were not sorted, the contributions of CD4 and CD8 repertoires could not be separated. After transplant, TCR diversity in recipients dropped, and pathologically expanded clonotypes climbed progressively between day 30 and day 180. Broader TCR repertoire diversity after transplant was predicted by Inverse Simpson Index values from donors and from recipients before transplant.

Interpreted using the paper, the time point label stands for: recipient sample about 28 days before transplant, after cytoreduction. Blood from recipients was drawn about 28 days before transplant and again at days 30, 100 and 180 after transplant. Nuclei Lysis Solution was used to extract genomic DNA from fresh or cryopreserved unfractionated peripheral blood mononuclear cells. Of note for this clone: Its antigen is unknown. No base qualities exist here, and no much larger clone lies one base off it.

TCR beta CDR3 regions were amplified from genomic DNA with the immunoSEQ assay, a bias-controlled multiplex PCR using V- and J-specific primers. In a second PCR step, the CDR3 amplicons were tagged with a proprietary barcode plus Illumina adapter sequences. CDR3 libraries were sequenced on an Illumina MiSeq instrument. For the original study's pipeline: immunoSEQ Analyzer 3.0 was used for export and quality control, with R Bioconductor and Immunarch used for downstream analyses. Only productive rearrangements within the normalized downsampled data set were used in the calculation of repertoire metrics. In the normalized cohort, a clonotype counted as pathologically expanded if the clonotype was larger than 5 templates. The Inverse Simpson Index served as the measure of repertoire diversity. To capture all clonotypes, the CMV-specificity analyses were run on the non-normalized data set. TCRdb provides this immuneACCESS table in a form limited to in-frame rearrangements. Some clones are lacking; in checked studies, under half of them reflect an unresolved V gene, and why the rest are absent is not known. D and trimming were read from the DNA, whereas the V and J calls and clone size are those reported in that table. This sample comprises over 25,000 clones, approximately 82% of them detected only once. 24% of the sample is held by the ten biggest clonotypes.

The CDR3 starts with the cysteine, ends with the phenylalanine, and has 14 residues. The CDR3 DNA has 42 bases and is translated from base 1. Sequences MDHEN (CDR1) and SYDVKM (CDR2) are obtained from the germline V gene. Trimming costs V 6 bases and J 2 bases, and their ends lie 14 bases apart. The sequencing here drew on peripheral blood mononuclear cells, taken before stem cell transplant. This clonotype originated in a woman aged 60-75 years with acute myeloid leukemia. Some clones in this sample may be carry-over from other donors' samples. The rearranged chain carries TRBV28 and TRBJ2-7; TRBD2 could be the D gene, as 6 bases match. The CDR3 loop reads CASSPGGDPYEQYF. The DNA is TGTGCCAGCAGCCCCGGCGGGGACCCCTACGAGCAGTACTTC.